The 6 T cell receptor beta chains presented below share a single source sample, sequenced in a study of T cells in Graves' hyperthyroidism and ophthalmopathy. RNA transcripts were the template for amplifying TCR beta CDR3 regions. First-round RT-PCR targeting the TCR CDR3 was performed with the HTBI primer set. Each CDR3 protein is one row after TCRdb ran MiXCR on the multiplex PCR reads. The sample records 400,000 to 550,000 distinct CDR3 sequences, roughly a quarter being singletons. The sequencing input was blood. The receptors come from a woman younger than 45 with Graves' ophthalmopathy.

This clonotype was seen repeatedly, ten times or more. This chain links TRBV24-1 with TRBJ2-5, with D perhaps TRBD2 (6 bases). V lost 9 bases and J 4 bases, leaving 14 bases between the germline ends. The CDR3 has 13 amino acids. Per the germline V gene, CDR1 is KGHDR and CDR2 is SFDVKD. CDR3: CATGGRAGETQYF. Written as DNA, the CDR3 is TGTGCCACCGGTGGGAGAGCGGGAGAGACCCAGTACTTC.

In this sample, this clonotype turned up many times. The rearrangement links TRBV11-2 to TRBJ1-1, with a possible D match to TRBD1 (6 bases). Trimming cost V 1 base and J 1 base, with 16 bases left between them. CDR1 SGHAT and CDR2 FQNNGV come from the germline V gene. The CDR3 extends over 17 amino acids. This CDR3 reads CASSLGRGKGENTEAFF. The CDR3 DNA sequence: TGTGCCAGCAGCTTAGGGAGGGGGAAAGGCGAGAACACTGAAGCTTTCTTT.

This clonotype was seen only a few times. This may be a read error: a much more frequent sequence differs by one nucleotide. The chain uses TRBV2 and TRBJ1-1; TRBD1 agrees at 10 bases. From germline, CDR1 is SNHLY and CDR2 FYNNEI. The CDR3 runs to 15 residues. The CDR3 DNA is TGTGCCAGCAGCGAAACCGGGACAGGGGACACTGAAGCTCTCTTT. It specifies CASSETGTGDTEALF.

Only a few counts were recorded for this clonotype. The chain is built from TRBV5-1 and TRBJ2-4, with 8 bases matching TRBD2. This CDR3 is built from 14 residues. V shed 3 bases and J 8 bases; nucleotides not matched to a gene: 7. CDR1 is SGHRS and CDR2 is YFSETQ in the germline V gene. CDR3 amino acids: CASSSWTSRYIQYF. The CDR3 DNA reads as TGCGCCAGCAGCTCCTGGACTAGCCGGTACATTCAGTACTTC.

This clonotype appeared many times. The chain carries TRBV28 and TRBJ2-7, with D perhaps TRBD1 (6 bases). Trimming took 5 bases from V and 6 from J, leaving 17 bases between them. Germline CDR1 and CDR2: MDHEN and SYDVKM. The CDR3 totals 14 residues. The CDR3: CASSLSTGMGEQYF. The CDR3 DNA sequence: TGTGCCAGCAGTCTGAGTACAGGGATGGGCGAGCAGTACTTC.

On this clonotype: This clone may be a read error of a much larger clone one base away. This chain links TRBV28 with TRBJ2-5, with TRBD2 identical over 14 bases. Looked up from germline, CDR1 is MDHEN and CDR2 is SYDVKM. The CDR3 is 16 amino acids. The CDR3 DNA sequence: TGTGCCGGCAGTTCGACTAGCGGGGGGGCCGTGGAGACCCAGTACTTC. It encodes CAGSSTSGGAVETQYF. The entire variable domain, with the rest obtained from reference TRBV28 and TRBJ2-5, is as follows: DVKVTQSSRYLVKRTGEKVFLECVQDMDHENMFWYRQDPGLGLRLIYFSYDVKMKEKGDIPEGYSVSREKKERFSLILESASTNQTSMYLCAGSSTSGGAVETQYFGPGTRLLVL.